A selection of T cell receptor beta chains follows, all from one sample in a study of shared clonotypes between healthy human individuals. Clones were read by immunoSEQ multiplex PCR, and TCRdb kept only the in-frame ones, dropping some. This table has 2 million to 2.5 million clones, roughly 95% appearing once. Specimen: naive CD4+ T cells sorted from blood. These receptors came from a man aged 18 to 30 in good health. The CDR3 runs from the conserved cysteine through the conserved F or W. The D gene is left open where the match is weak. Where a row states a size, it is once, few, many or the class of an expanded clone; other rows omit it.

j_gene: TRBJ1-1
abundance: -
v_gene: TRBV10-2
d_gene: -
CDR3nt: TGCGCCAGCAGTGAGGACGGAAACACTGAAGCTTTCTTT
CDR3aa: CASSEDGNTEAFF

j_gene: TRBJ1-4
abundance: -
v_gene: TRBV2
d_gene: -
CDR3nt: TGTGCCAGCAGTGTAAACAGCCTTAATGAAAAACTGTTTTTT
CDR3aa: CASSVNSLNEKLFF

j_gene: TRBJ1-2
abundance: -
v_gene: TRBV10-3
d_gene: -
CDR3nt: TGTGCCATCAGTGAGTCCGGGGGTCATGGCTACACCTTC
CDR3aa: CAISESGGHGYTF

j_gene: TRBJ2-7
abundance: -
v_gene: TRBV30
d_gene: TRBD2
CDR3nt: TGTGCCTGGAGTGTACTGAGACTAGCGGGACCATCCGGGAGTATAATTCCCTACGAGCAGTACTTC
CDR3aa: CAWSVLRLAGPSGSIIPYEQYF

j_gene: TRBJ2-1
abundance: -
v_gene: TRBV27
d_gene: -
CDR3nt: TGTGCCAGCAGTTTAGTCGCAGGTACGGGAGTCCCTCATGAGCAGTTCTTC
CDR3aa: CASSLVAGTGVPHEQFF

j_gene: TRBJ1-5
abundance: -
v_gene: TRBV5-1
d_gene: -
CDR3nt: TGCGCCAGCAGCTTGTCGGGGTTTCAGCCCCAGCATTTT
CDR3aa: CASSLSGFQPQHF

j_gene: TRBJ2-7
abundance: -
v_gene: TRBV28
d_gene: TRBD2
CDR3nt: TGTGCCAGCAGTTTAAAGTTCTCGGGTAGCGGGGGGCCTGCTCCGCAGTACTTC
CDR3aa: CASSLKFSGSGGPAPQYF

j_gene: TRBJ1-1
abundance: few
v_gene: TRBV9
d_gene: -
CDR3nt: TGTGCCAGCAGCGTAGGGCCGAACACTGAAGCTTTCTTT
CDR3aa: CASSVGPNTEAFF

j_gene: TRBJ2-7
abundance: -
v_gene: TRBV27
d_gene: TRBD1
CDR3nt: TGTGCCAGCAGTCCGAGAGGGACAGTGGAATCCTACGAGCAGTACTTC
CDR3aa: CASSPRGTVESYEQYF

j_gene: TRBJ2-1
abundance: once
v_gene: TRBV5-1
d_gene: -
CDR3nt: TGCGCCAGCAGCTTGGACCCGTCCTTAGTGGGGGGCAATGAGCAGTTCTTC
CDR3aa: CASSLDPSLVGGNEQFF

j_gene: TRBJ2-3
abundance: -
v_gene: TRBV5-1
d_gene: -
CDR3nt: TGCGCCAGCAGACTGGGGGGGACAGGCACAGATACGCAGTATTTT
CDR3aa: CASRLGGTGTDTQYF

j_gene: TRBJ2-1
abundance: -
v_gene: TRBV11-2
d_gene: TRBD2
CDR3nt: TGTGCCAGCAGCTCGAGCGGGAGGGAAGACAATGAGCAGTTCTTC
CDR3aa: CASSSSGREDNEQFF

j_gene: TRBJ1-6
abundance: -
v_gene: TRBV28
d_gene: -
CDR3nt: TGTGCCAGCAGTTGGGATCTGGATTCACCCCCCCACTTT
CDR3aa: CASSWDLDSPPHF

j_gene: TRBJ1-3
abundance: -
v_gene: TRBV25-1
d_gene: TRBD1
CDR3nt: TGTGCCAGCAGTGAGACAGGGAGCGGAAACACCATATATTTT
CDR3aa: CASSETGSGNTIYF

j_gene: TRBJ2-2
abundance: -
v_gene: TRBV19
d_gene: -
CDR3nt: TGTGCCAGTAGTATTGAAGGAATTGGCACCGGGGAGCTGTTTTTT
CDR3aa: CASSIEGIGTGELFF

j_gene: TRBJ1-6
abundance: -
v_gene: TRBV5-6
d_gene: TRBD1
CDR3nt: TGTGCCAGCAGCTTGGATACAGGGGCCGGGGGACCCCTCCACTTT
CDR3aa: CASSLDTGAGGPLHF

j_gene: TRBJ1-2
abundance: -
v_gene: TRBV2
d_gene: -
CDR3nt: TGTGCCACCTGGGCGGGAGGATTAGGAAATGGCTACACCTTC
CDR3aa: CATWAGGLGNGYTF

j_gene: TRBJ2-1
abundance: -
v_gene: TRBV13
d_gene: TRBD2
CDR3nt: TGTGCCAGCAGGCTAGCGGTTGGTGAGCAGTTCTTC
CDR3aa: CASRLAVGEQFF

j_gene: TRBJ1-1
abundance: -
v_gene: TRBV18
d_gene: -
CDR3nt: TGTGCCAGCTCACTTGTTGACAGATCCACTGAAGCTTTCTTT
CDR3aa: CASSLVDRSTEAFF

j_gene: TRBJ1-6
abundance: -
v_gene: TRBV5-1
d_gene: -
CDR3nt: TGCGCCAGCAGCGAGGGGGGTTCACCCCTCCACTTT
CDR3aa: CASSEGGSPLHF

j_gene: TRBJ1-1
abundance: -
v_gene: TRBV5-1
d_gene: TRBD1
CDR3nt: TGCGCCAGCAGCTTGATTTTTGGGACAGGGGACACTGAAGCTTTCTTT
CDR3aa: CASSLIFGTGDTEAFF

j_gene: TRBJ1-5
abundance: -
v_gene: TRBV10-3
d_gene: TRBD1
CDR3nt: TGTGCCATCAGCGGCGGGACAGCAAGCAATCAGCCCCAGCATTTT
CDR3aa: CAISGGTASNQPQHF

j_gene: TRBJ2-1
abundance: -
v_gene: TRBV10-1
d_gene: TRBD2
CDR3nt: TGCGCCAGCAGGACTAGCGGTTTACCCTACAATGAGCAGTTCTTC
CDR3aa: CASRTSGLPYNEQFF

j_gene: TRBJ2-5
abundance: -
v_gene: TRBV6-1
d_gene: TRBD1
CDR3nt: TGTGCCAGCAGTGCTTCCTCCGGGACAGGGTTAGAGACCCAGTACTTC
CDR3aa: CASSASSGTGLETQYF

j_gene: TRBJ2-1
abundance: -
v_gene: TRBV19
d_gene: -
CDR3nt: TGTGCCAGTAGTATTGTACTAGCCCAACATGAGCAGTTCTTC
CDR3aa: CASSIVLAQHEQFF

j_gene: TRBJ2-6
abundance: once
v_gene: TRBV19
d_gene: -
CDR3nt: TGTGCCAGTAGTATCGACAGGTTAGCCCCTGGGGCCAACGTCCTGACTTTC
CDR3aa: CASSIDRLAPGANVLTF

j_gene: TRBJ2-5
abundance: -
v_gene: TRBV5-6
d_gene: TRBD1
CDR3nt: TGTGCCAGCAGCTTTTTTGGGACAGGTAAAATCCAAGAGACCCAGTACTTC
CDR3aa: CASSFFGTGKIQETQYF

j_gene: TRBJ2-5
abundance: -
v_gene: TRBV6-5
d_gene: TRBD2
CDR3nt: TGTGCCAGCAGTTCTGGGACTAGCGGAAAAGAGACCCAGTACTTC
CDR3aa: CASSSGTSGKETQYF

j_gene: TRBJ2-1
abundance: -
v_gene: TRBV19
d_gene: TRBD1
CDR3nt: TGTGCCAGTACCCAAATGAGACAGGGTCGGACCTACAATGAGCAGTTCTTC
CDR3aa: CASTQMRQGRTYNEQFF

j_gene: TRBJ1-2
abundance: -
v_gene: TRBV6-5
d_gene: -
CDR3nt: TGTGCCAGCAGTTACCTGGACAGACCCGACTATGGCTACACCTTC
CDR3aa: CASSYLDRPDYGYTF

j_gene: TRBJ2-5
abundance: once
v_gene: TRBV11-2
d_gene: TRBD2
CDR3nt: TGTGCCAGCAGCTTAGATCGGGGGGGCGGGGAGACCCAGTACTTC
CDR3aa: CASSLDRGGGETQYF

j_gene: TRBJ2-7
abundance: once
v_gene: TRBV10-3
d_gene: -
CDR3nt: TGTGCCATCAGTACACAGGGATTCTACTACGAGCAGTACTTC
CDR3aa: CAISTQGFYYEQYF

j_gene: TRBJ2-1
abundance: -
v_gene: TRBV10-3
d_gene: -
CDR3nt: TGTGCCATCAGTGACGGGCCTGACAATGAGCAGTTCTTC
CDR3aa: CAISDGPDNEQFF

j_gene: TRBJ2-7
abundance: -
v_gene: TRBV27
d_gene: -
CDR3nt: TGTGCCAGCAGTATAAGCTGGACCGGAACCTACGAGCAGTACTTC
CDR3aa: CASSISWTGTYEQYF

j_gene: TRBJ2-5
abundance: once
v_gene: TRBV7-9
d_gene: -
CDR3nt: TGTGCCAGCAGCTTAGCCGGAGAGACCCAGTACTTC
CDR3aa: CASSLAGETQYF

j_gene: TRBJ2-1
abundance: once
v_gene: TRBV6-5
d_gene: -
CDR3nt: TGTGCCAGCACGACGGCCTCGGGAGAGCAGTTCTTC
CDR3aa: CASTTASGEQFF

j_gene: TRBJ2-6
abundance: -
v_gene: TRBV25-1
d_gene: -
CDR3nt: TGTGCCAGCAGTGAGAGGGGGGCTGGGGCCAACGTCCTGACTTTC
CDR3aa: CASSERGAGANVLTF

j_gene: TRBJ2-3
abundance: -
v_gene: TRBV5-1
d_gene: TRBD2
CDR3nt: TGCGCCAGCAGTCAAGGCGGGGGTCCAGATACGCAGTATTTT
CDR3aa: CASSQGGGPDTQYF

j_gene: TRBJ1-6
abundance: -
v_gene: TRBV11-2
d_gene: -
CDR3nt: TGTGCCAGCAGTCCCCAGGGGTTCGGTAATTCACCCCTCCACTTT
CDR3aa: CASSPQGFGNSPLHF

j_gene: TRBJ1-1
abundance: -
v_gene: TRBV30
d_gene: -
CDR3nt: TGTGCCTGGACGTGGCAGGTGAACACTGAAGCTTTCTTT
CDR3aa: CAWTWQVNTEAFF

j_gene: TRBJ1-1
abundance: -
v_gene: TRBV7-3
d_gene: -
CDR3nt: TGTGCCAGCAGCTTAAGTGGAGCGTCGAACACTGAAGCTTTCTTT
CDR3aa: CASSLSGASNTEAFF

j_gene: TRBJ2-3
abundance: -
v_gene: TRBV5-1
d_gene: -
CDR3nt: TGCGCCAGCAGCCGCGAGGCCTTTGATACGCAGTATTTT
CDR3aa: CASSREAFDTQYF

j_gene: TRBJ2-7
abundance: -
v_gene: TRBV27
d_gene: -
CDR3nt: TGTGCCAGCAGTCCCAACGGCGTTGCCAACGAGCAGTACTTC
CDR3aa: CASSPNGVANEQYF